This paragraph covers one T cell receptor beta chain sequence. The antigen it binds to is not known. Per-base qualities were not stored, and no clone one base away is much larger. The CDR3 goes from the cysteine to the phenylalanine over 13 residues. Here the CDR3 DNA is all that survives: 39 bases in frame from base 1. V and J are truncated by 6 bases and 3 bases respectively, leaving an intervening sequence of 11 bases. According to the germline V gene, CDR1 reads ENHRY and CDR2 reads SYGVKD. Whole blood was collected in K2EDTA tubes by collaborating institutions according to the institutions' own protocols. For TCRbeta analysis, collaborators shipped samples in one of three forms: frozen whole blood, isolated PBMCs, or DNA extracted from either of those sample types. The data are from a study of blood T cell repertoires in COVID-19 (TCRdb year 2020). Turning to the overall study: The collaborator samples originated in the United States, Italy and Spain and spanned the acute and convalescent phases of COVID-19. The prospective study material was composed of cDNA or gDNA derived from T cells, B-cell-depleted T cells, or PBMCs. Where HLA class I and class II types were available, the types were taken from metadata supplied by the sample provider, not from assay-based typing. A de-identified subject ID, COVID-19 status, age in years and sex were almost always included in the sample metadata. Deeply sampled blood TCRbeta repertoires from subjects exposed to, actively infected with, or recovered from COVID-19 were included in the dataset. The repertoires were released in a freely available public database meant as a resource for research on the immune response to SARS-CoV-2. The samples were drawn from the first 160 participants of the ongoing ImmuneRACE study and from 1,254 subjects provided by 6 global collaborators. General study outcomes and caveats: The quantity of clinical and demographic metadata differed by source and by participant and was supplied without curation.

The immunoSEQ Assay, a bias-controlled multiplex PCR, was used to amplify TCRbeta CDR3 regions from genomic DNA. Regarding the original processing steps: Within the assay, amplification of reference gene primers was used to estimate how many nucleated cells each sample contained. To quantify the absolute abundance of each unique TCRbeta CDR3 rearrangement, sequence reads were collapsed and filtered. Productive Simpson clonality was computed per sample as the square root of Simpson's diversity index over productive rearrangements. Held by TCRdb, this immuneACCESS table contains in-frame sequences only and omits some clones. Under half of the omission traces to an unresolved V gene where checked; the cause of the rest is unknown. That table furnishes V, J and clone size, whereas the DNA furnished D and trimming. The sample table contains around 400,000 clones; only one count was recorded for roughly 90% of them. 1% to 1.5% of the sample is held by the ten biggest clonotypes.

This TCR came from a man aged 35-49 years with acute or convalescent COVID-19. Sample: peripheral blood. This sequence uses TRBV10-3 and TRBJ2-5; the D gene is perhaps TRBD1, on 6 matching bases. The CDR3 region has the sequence CAIRQGLEETQYF. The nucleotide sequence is TGTGCCATCAGACAGGGTTTAGAAGAGACCCAGTACTTC.